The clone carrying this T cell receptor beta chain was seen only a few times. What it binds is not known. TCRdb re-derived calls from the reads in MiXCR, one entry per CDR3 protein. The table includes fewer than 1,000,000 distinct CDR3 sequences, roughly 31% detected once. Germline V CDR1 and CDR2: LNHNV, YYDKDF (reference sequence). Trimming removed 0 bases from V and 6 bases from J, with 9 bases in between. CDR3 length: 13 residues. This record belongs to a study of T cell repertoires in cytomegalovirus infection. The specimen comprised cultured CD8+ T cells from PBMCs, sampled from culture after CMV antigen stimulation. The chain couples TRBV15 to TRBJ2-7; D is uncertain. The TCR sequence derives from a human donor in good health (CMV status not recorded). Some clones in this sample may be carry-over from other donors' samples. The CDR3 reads CATSRDPTAEQYF. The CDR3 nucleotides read TGTGCCACCAGCAGAGATCCTACAGCCGAGCAGTACTTC.